A selection of T cell receptor beta chains follows, all from one sample in a study of blood T cell repertoires in COVID-19. Measured with immunoSEQ multiplex PCR; TCRdb has only the in-frame clones, and not every one. The repertoire holds 120,000 to 150,000 clones, with roughly 84% as singletons. Material: PBMCs or T cells enriched from blood (not recorded which). All receptors come from a woman aged 50 to 60 who had been exposed to COVID-19. Each CDR3 is given with its conserved first and last residue. The D gene is left open where the match is weak. Clone size appears in some rows only: once, few, many, or a class for an expanded clone.

clone size,V gene,J gene,D gene,CDR3 DNA,CDR3 protein
.,TRBV21-1,TRBJ1-2,.,TGTGCCAGCAGCAAAAGGGGGACAGGAGCCCATGGCTACACCTTC,CASSKRGTGAHGYTF
.,TRBV7-2,TRBJ1-1,.,TGTGCCAGCAGCTTCGCGCCGGGATCTGGGACTGAAGCTTTCTTT,CASSFAPGSGTEAFF
.,TRBV7-9,TRBJ2-5,TRBD1,TGTGCCAGCAGCGGGAGATGGGACAGCCAAGAGACCCAGTACTTC,CASSGRWDSQETQYF
.,TRBV6-5,TRBJ2-1,TRBD1,TGTGCCAGCAGTCCGGGACAGGGAATCAGTGAGCAGTTCTTC,CASSPGQGISEQFF
once,TRBV11-2,TRBJ2-7,TRBD2,TGTGCCAGCAGCCCTGTAGCGGGAGGGTTAAGCTCCTACGAGCAGTACTTC,CASSPVAGGLSSYEQYF
.,TRBV11-2,TRBJ1-3,TRBD1,TGTGCCAGCAGCTTGGGGACAGGGTCTGGAAACACCATATATTTT,CASSLGTGSGNTIYF
.,TRBV24-1,TRBJ2-5,TRBD2,TGTGCCACCAGTGATTTGCCTCGAAGCGGGACCCTTCAAGAGACCCAGTACTTC,CATSDLPRSGTLQETQYF
.,TRBV9,TRBJ1-6,.,TGTGCCAGCAGCGTAGGACAGTTGGAATCACCCCTCCACTTT,CASSVGQLESPLHF
.,TRBV7-9,TRBJ1-2,.,TGTGCCAGCAGCTTAGGGGAGGTTGGCTACACCTTC,CASSLGEVGYTF
.,TRBV4-1,TRBJ1-5,.,TGCGCCAGCAGCATTAATAGCAATCAGCCCCAGCATTTT,CASSINSNQPQHF
.,TRBV11-2,TRBJ1-6,TRBD1,TGTGCCAGCAGCTTAGGACAGGGAGGCAATTCACCCCTCCACTTT,CASSLGQGGNSPLHF
.,TRBV7-2,TRBJ2-2,.,TGTGCCAGCAGCTTAGCGGGAGCCACCGGGGAGCTGTTTTTT,CASSLAGATGELFF
.,TRBV13,TRBJ2-7,.,TGTGCCAGCAGCCCACTCGGACCAGAAAGCGGCGAGCAGTACTTC,CASSPLGPESGEQYF
.,TRBV3-1/TRBV3-2,TRBJ1-6,TRBD1,TGTGCCAGCAGCCGTAACCGGGACAGGGTAGATTCACCCCTCCACTTT,CASSRNRDRVDSPLHF
few,TRBV29-1,TRBJ2-7,.,TGCAGCGTTGAGGAGAGCTCCTACGAGCAGTACTTC,CSVEESSYEQYF
.,TRBV3-1/TRBV3-2,TRBJ2-2,.,TGTGCCAGCACCCTGCACGGTGATCCCGGGGAGCTGTTTTTT,CASTLHGDPGELFF
.,TRBV7-3,TRBJ2-1,.,TGTGCCAGCAGCACCGGACTTTCCAATGAGCAGTTCTTC,CASSTGLSNEQFF
.,TRBV19,TRBJ1-2,TRBD1,TGTGCCAGTAGTATATCAGGGGGCGGCTACACCTTC,CASSISGGGYTF
.,TRBV2,TRBJ2-1,TRBD2,TGTGCCAGCAATGGAGTAGCGGGGGGGGGCAGTGAGCAGTTCTTC,CASNGVAGGGSEQFF
once,TRBV12-5,TRBJ1-5,TRBD1,TGTGCTAGTGGTCCACCGGACAGGGTGCATGCTCAGCCCCAGCATTTT,CASGPPDRVHAQPQHF
.,TRBV29-1,TRBJ2-7,TRBD2,TGCAGCGTTGGGCTAGCGGGAGACGAGCAGTACTTC,CSVGLAGDEQYF
.,TRBV27,TRBJ2-7,TRBD2,TGTGCCAGCAGTTTATCTGGGACTAGCGGGGGGGGTTACGAGCAGTACTTC,CASSLSGTSGGGYEQYF
.,TRBV19,TRBJ1-3,.,TGTGCCAGCGAGACAGTTTTCTCTGGAAACACCATATATTTT,CASETVFSGNTIYF
.,TRBV2,TRBJ2-5,.,TGTGCCAGCAGAGTTGACAGGACCGCGGTGGAGACCCAGTACTTC,CASRVDRTAVETQYF
.,TRBV11-2,TRBJ2-7,.,TGTGCCAGCAGCCCCGAAGGACTCGGCTCCTACGAGCAGTACTTC,CASSPEGLGSYEQYF
.,TRBV15,TRBJ2-2,.,TGTGCCACCAGCAGAGAAGAGGAAAACGGGGAGCTGTTTTTT,CATSREEENGELFF
.,TRBV9,TRBJ2-3,TRBD2,TGTGCCAGCAGCGTATCGGAGGGTAGCGGGAGGGTAGGCAGGGATACGCAGTATTTT,CASSVSEGSGRVGRDTQYF
.,TRBV4-1,TRBJ1-1,.,TGCGCCAGCAGCCCGAGCAGGGGCCCTAACACTGAAGCTTTCTTT,CASSPSRGPNTEAFF
.,TRBV9,TRBJ1-1,.,TGTGCCAGCAGCGTAGTTCAGGGAGGGCACACTGAAGCTTTCTTT,CASSVVQGGHTEAFF
.,TRBV7-9,TRBJ2-5,.,TGTGCCAGCAGCTTCCTTTCCTTGAGTCAAGAGACCCAGTACTTC,CASSFLSLSQETQYF
.,TRBV7-2,TRBJ2-5,.,TGTGCCAGCAGCTTTAGAGGGCCGGCCCAGTACTTC,CASSFRGPAQYF